The entry that follows covers one T cell receptor beta chain sequence. Its antigen is not yet known. Base qualities are not at hand, and no much larger clone is one base apart. This entry comes from a study of shared clonotypes between healthy human individuals (dated by TCRdb to 2019 to 2021). In the study overall: A couple of women and a few men aged 18 to 49 years were included in the cohort. Per donor, three plates each were used for CD4 naive and CD4 memory, two for CD8 naive, and one for CD8 memory. To estimate repertoire size and how much clonotype sharing occurs between individuals, the study deeply sequenced the blood TCR repertoires of 5 or 6 healthy adults. Libraries were prepared and TCR repertoires were sequenced by different laboratories using diverse techniques, in order to increase sequencing depth and limit assay-specific biases. Per donor, leukapheresis produced somewhere between about 0.94 and 9 billion PBMCs.

Using the deep immunoSEQ assay, TCR CDR3 regions were amplified from genomic DNA by multiplex PCR. Genomic DNA extracted from each cell subset was distributed evenly over all wells of several immunoSEQ 96-well plates, and each plate served as one replicate. Each replicate PCR for sorted subsets received roughly 200 ng genomic DNA, equal to about 29,000 T cell genomes. The purified libraries were quantified using a Qubit 3.0 fluorometer, sized with a Bioanalyzer 2100, and then quantified again using the KAPA Library Quantification kit. Each immunoSEQ 96-well plate was sequenced on its own single-read 150-cycle Illumina NextSeq 550 flow cell. Turning to the authors' computational methods: Because only junctional sequences without quality scores were contained in the immunoSEQ output, filtering matching that applied to full-length reads could not be performed. To assign V/J genes and CDR3, sequences were annotated against IMGT germline references using PyIR, a Python wrapper for IgBLAST v1.9. Reads with weak V/J assignments (E-value above 1e-6), missing CDR3, stop codons, out-of-frame junctions, or ambiguous translated residues were removed. V3J clonotypes were defined as sequences sharing an identical inferred V gene, J gene, and CDR3 amino acid sequence. To compute the percentage overlap between repertoires, the number of shared unique clonotypes was divided by the size of the smaller repertoire. Richness of each repertoire was evaluated using RTK rarefaction, the Chao1 estimator, and Recon v2.1 estimates of unobserved clonotypes. Generation probabilities for all TCRbeta clonotypes obtained by the gDNA method from a handful of donors were computed using OLGA. TCRdb took this table from immuneACCESS and kept in-frame rearrangements with V and J called. Such tables lack part of the clones; where checked against another copy, unresolved V genes explain under half of the gap, and the rest is unexplained. Clone size and the V and J calls come from that table; the DNA yielded D and trimming. The sample table shows millions of clones, and around 96% are seen once. The ten largest clones represent roughly 1.1% of the sample.

The CDR3 spans 14 residues, from the cysteine through the phenylalanine. The read is trimmed to its CDR3 DNA, 42 bases read in frame from base 1. V loses 0 bases of germline sequence and J loses 4 bases, and the interval between the two ends is 10 bases. CDR1 and CDR2 are drawn from the germline V gene: SGHDT, YYEEEE. CD8 naive samples were CD45RO-negative cells positively selected for CCR7, giving a CD45RA+CCR7+ population that excluded TemRA cells. Donors were healthy HIV-negative adults with no recently reported acute infections or vaccinations. Every donor was a Caucasian adult living in Nashville, Tennessee, USA. After blood collection by leukapheresis, PBMCs were isolated using Ficoll-Histopaque density gradient centrifugation and then cryopreserved in the vapor phase of liquid nitrogen. Analytical flow cytometry was used to check the purity and quantity of every magnetically sorted T cell population. Genomic DNA was isolated from every sorted fraction and measured by UV absorbance on a Nanodrop 2000c.

Paper-wide results and their limitations: Rarefaction of sorted-subset datasets indicated incomplete sequencing despite the large sequencing depth. Pairwise subsampling led to the expectation that sequencing depth would affect the degree of clonotype sharing among donors. Because the study included only a small number of donors, the genetic and exposure-history diversity represented was limited. Approximately 5% of naive CD4, approximately 3.7% of naive CD8, 2% to 2.5% of memory CD4, and around 0.4% of memory CD8 clonotypes were shared across four donors. Sampling was restricted to blood, and TCR repertoires in tissue are likely to differ from TCR repertoires in blood. Clonotypes shared by all four sorted-subset donors showed higher generation probabilities than non-shared clonotypes. Larger estimated clonotype richness was generally found for naive subsets than for memory subsets.

The receptor chain draws on TRBV5-6 and TRBJ1-1; the D gene is unclear. This receptor was obtained from a man in his late teens or twenties in good health. The sample consisted of naive CD8+ T cells sorted from blood. Per the publication, the cell subset or site label means: CD45RA+CCR7+. CDR3 protein: CASSLVAGSTEAFF. The DNA sequence follows: TGTGCCAGCAGCTTGGTGGCCGGGAGCACTGAAGCTTTCTTT.